One and the same sample provided the 21 T cell receptor beta chains below, sequenced in a study of blood T cell repertoires in COVID-19. Profiled with immunoSEQ multiplex PCR; TCRdb holds only in-frame clones, not every one. Of around 180,000 clones listed, about four fifths were seen once; the top ten hold around 12%. Sequenced material: PBMCs or T cells enriched from blood (not recorded which). These TCRs come from a man between 50 and 59 years old who had recovered from COVID-19.

V and J are TRBV19 and TRBJ1-1; the match to TRBD1 covers 8 bases. Germline CDR1 and CDR2: LNHDA and SQIVND (reference sequence). The CDR3 is made up of 17 amino acids. J gave up 0 bases and V 6 bases, and 12 bases lay outside the gene matches. The CDR3 nucleotides are TGTGCCAGTAGAAACCCCGGGACAGGAGGCTTGAACACTGAAGCTTTCTTT. Amino acids: CASRNPGTGGLNTEAFF. Supplemented by reference TRBV19 and TRBJ1-1, the full variable domain reads DGGITQSPKYLFRKEGQNVTLSCEQNLNHDAMYWYRQDPGQGLRLIYYSQIVNDFQKGDIAEGYSVSREKKESFPLTVTSAQKNPTAFYLCASRNPGTGGLNTEAFFGQGTRLTVV.

This chain joins TRBV7-3 and TRBJ1-4; D unclear. The CDR3 covers 13 residues. V was clipped by 3 bases and J by 7 bases, with 9 bases between them. Germline loops: CDR1 SGHTA, CDR2 FQGTGA. The CDR3 protein is CASSFRQGEKLFF. The CDR3 DNA follows: TGTGCCAGCAGCTTTCGACAAGGTGAAAAACTGTTTTTT.

The V and J genes are TRBV11-3 and TRBJ2-2; TRBD1 matches at 9 bases. From germline, CDR1 is SGHNT and CDR2 YENEEA. The CDR3 contains 14 residues. Trimming at V came to 5 bases and at J to 5 bases, leaving 3 bases not matched to a gene. CDR3 amino acids: CASSPGQGTGELFF. The DNA of the CDR3 is TGTGCCAGCAGCCCCGGACAGGGGACCGGGGAGCTGTTTTTT.

The rearrangement joins TRBV14 to TRBJ1-2; a possible D gene is TRBD1 (6 bases). The CDR3 is made up of 16 amino acids. Per germline, CDR1 SGHDN and CDR2 FVKESK. The ends were cut back, 4 bases at V and 2 bases at J, with 17 bases in the middle. The CDR3 DNA sequence: TGTGCCAGCAGCCCCCCCCGGGCAGGGGCAAACTATGGCTACACCTTC. Its protein product is CASSPPRAGANYGYTF.

This clone was picked up one time. This rearrangement joins TRBV19 to TRBJ2-1, with 7 bases identical to TRBD2. Trimming removed 3 bases from V and 6 bases from J; junction bases left unmatched: 14. The length of the CDR3 is 17 residues. Germline values: CDR1 LNHDA, CDR2 SQIVND (reference sequence). The CDR3 DNA sequence: TGTGCCAGTAGTATCGATGCCCTTTGGGGGGGGACCAATGAGCAGTTCTTC. It is translated as CASSIDALWGGTNEQFF.

The rearrangement links TRBV19 to TRBJ1-2; D gene ambiguous. CDR1 and CDR2 (germline): LNHDA, SQIVND (reference sequence). Trimming took off 1 base at V and 4 bases at J, with 10 bases between the two ends. This CDR3 contains 14 residues. The CDR3 DNA follows: TGTGCCAGTAGTATAGCGTCTGGGAGCTATGGCTACACCTTC. Translation: CASSIASGSYGYTF.

The chain joins TRBV12-2 to TRBJ1-4; the table names TRBD1, a call not compared with the DNA. TRBV12-2 is labeled a pseudogene. The CDR3 has 17 residues. Here the CDR3 reads CASRHTDRGTTNEKLFF. The CDR3 nucleotides read TGTGCAAGTCGCCACACCGACAGGGGGACAACTAATGAAAAACTGTTTTTT.

The V call is TRBV25-1, the J call TRBJ1-4; 9 positions agree with TRBD1. The trim removed 2 bases at V and 7 bases at J, leaving 5 bases unmatched. CDR1 and CDR2 (germline): MGHDK, SYGVNS. The CDR3 has 15 residues. The CDR3 loop reads CASSETGGLTEKLFF. In nucleotides, the CDR3 is TGTGCCAGCAGTGAAACAGGGGGCCTGACTGAAAAACTGTTTTTT.

This clone was seen just once. The chain links TRBV7-9 to TRBJ1-6; D may be TRBD1 (5 bases). The CDR3 contains 15 residues. Germline-derived CDR1 and CDR2 are SEHNR and FQNEAQ (reference sequence). Trimming removed 3 bases from V and 6 bases from J, with 12 bases in between. The CDR3 DNA reads TGTGCCAGCAGCTTTATGACAGACTTTAATTCACCCCTCCACTTT. It specifies CASSFMTDFNSPLHF.

As concerns this clone: An end of the junction differs from the germline gene, which may be a read error. The chain is built from TRBV18 and TRBJ2-3, with a weak D call TRBD2 (6 bases). The CDR3 has 12 residues. Germline CDR1 reads KGHSH; CDR2 reads LQKENI. In DNA form, the CDR3 reads TGTGCCAGCTCACCAAGGGAGGTGAGGGCCAGCTTT. Protein product: CASSPREVRASF.

CDR3 coding DNA: TGTGCCAGCAGTTTGAGTTGGACTAGCTACAATGAGCAGTTCTTC. This encodes CASSLSWTSYNEQFF. This chain connects TRBV27 to TRBJ2-1; 7 bases are shared with TRBD2. V trimming: 3 bases; J trimming: 3 bases; junction bases outside the gene matches: 5. CDR1 is MNHEY, CDR2 SMNVEV, per germline (reference sequence). This CDR3 is 15 amino acids long.

V and J are TRBV10-1 and TRBJ1-2, with 7 bases matching TRBD1. There are 14 residues in the CDR3. The germline gives CDR1 WNHNN, CDR2 SYGVQD (reference sequence). V shed 5 bases and J 8 bases; nucleotides not matched to a gene: 11. Here the CDR3 DNA reads TGCGCCAGCAGTCGGCTCGGGCAGGGGGTGGGCTACACCTTC. Encoded protein: CASSRLGQGVGYTF.

The chain carries TRBV2 and TRBJ1-2; no definite D call. The V end was cut by 7 bases, the J end by 10 bases, with 22 bases between. The CDR3 spans 14 residues. The germline CDR1 and CDR2 sequences are SNHLY and FYNNEI. CDR3 sequence reads: CASTERPGLLDYTF. The CDR3, as DNA: TGTGCCAGCACCGAACGGCCCGGGTTGCTTGACTACACCTTC.

The V call is TRBV7-3, the J call TRBJ1-1; weak D call: TRBD1 (5 bases). Germline CDR1 reads SGHTA; CDR2 reads FQGTGA. This CDR3 spans 14 amino acids. Trimming removed 5 bases from V and 0 bases from J, with 10 bases in between. DNA for the CDR3: TGTGCCAGCAGCCTGGGGGGAGTGAACACTGAAGCTTTCTTT. It encodes CASSLGGVNTEAFF.

This rearrangement joins TRBV7-2 to TRBJ2-7; the match to TRBD2 covers 10 bases. The V gene's germline CDR1 is SGHTA and CDR2 FQGNSA. V lost 1 base to trimming and J lost 5 bases; unmatched junction nucleotides: 5. The CDR3 is 15 residues long. The CDR3 DNA reads TGTGCCAGCAGCTTAGTAGCGGGGGGACCTAACGAGCAGTACTTC. Protein sequence: CASSLVAGGPNEQYF.

The V call is TRBV2, the J call TRBJ1-6; possibly TRBD1 for D (6 bases). The CDR3 length is 17 residues. Trimming stripped 3 bases from V and 3 bases from J, with 15 bases between. CDR1 is SNHLY, CDR2 FYNNEI, per germline. The CDR3 spells CASSDQGQGLYNSPLHF. The DNA for the CDR3 is TGTGCCAGCAGTGATCAGGGGCAGGGGCTCTATAATTCACCCCTCCACTTT.

V is TRBV18 and J is TRBJ1-2; the match to TRBD1 covers 12 bases. V lost 3 bases, J lost 7 bases, and 3 bases stayed unmatched. Germline V gene data show CDR1 as KGHSH and CDR2 as LQKENI. This CDR3 contains 14 residues. DNA for the CDR3: TGTGCCAGCTCACCGGGACAGGGGGCAGGTGGCTACACCTTC. Amino acids: CASSPGQGAGGYTF.

The rearrangement links TRBV11-2 to TRBJ1-1; no definite D call. This CDR3 region has 15 residues. In germline, CDR1 is SGHAT, CDR2 FQNNGV. V was shortened by 8 bases and J by 7 bases, with 23 bases between the two germline ends. CDR3 sequence reads: CASPALAGTMHEAFF. CDR3 bases: TGTGCCAGCCCGGCGCTGGCAGGTACGATGCATGAAGCTTTCTTT.

This chain uses TRBV7-9 with TRBJ1-4; TRBD1 agrees at 11 bases. CDR1 and CDR2 from the germline V gene are SEHNR and FQNEAQ (reference sequence). Unmatched junction bases numbered 15, after V lost 5 bases and J lost 7 bases. The CDR3 is 18 amino acids. The CDR3 DNA follows: TGTGCCAGCAGCCGGAGGACAGGGGGCGCCCGGTCTTCTGAAAAACTGTTTTTT. This sequence encodes CASSRRTGGARSSEKLFF.

This clone has a handful of counts. V and J are TRBV12-3 or TRBV12-4 and TRBJ1-1, with D uncertain. V lost 2 bases and J 6 bases, leaving 10 bases between the germline ends. The length of the CDR3 is 13 residues. CDR3 DNA: TGTGCCAGCAGTTTACGCAGAACAGCTGAAGCTTTCTTT. As protein: CASSLRRTAEAFF.

The CDR3 is CASDRQIIAGGKNNEQFF. The CDR3 nucleotides are TGTGCCAGCGACCGCCAGATAATAGCGGGGGGGAAAAACAATGAGCAGTTCTTC. The chain links TRBV7-9 to TRBJ2-1; 11 bases are shared with TRBD2. CDR3 size: 18 residues. Germline-derived CDR1 and CDR2 are SEHNR and FQNEAQ (reference sequence). The trim removed 8 bases at V and 5 bases at J, leaving 17 bases unmatched.